Below, one T cell receptor beta chain is given with its context. The target antigen is unknown. Germline values: CDR1 MNHNY, CDR2 SVGAGI (reference sequence). Trimming cost V 0 bases and J 3 bases, with 15 bases left between them. The CDR3 totals 16 residues. Method: immunoSEQ multiplex PCR; TCRdb's copy keeps in-frame clones and lacks some. The sample includes some 100,000 clones, around 94% of them seen just once. This entry is derived from a study of siplizumab effects on memory and regulatory T cells. Overall study findings and caveats: Neither a naive nor a memory phenotype was assignable to roughly 75-97% of proliferating CD4+ or CD8+ clones. In siplizumab conditions, mappable alloreactive CD4+ clones averaged about 69% Treg-derived, against 25% to 30% in controls.

The sequence was obtained from a human donor in good health. Sample: Tregs sorted from blood. The chain links TRBV6-6 to TRBJ2-7; D gene ambiguous. Here the CDR3 reads CASSYSIFYINYEQYF. CDR3 DNA sequence: TGTGCCAGCAGTTACTCGATTTTCTACATAAACTACGAGCAGTACTTC.